This entry is about one T cell receptor beta chain. This clonotype has only a few counts. Its binding antigen is unknown. The input lacks base qualities; no much larger clone sits a single base away. The sample is drawn from a study of spatial heterogeneity in lung cancer (dated by TCRdb to between 2017 and 2020). As for the study more broadly: The donors were some 76 patients from the lung TRACERx cohort who had early-stage, untreated non-small cell lung cancer. Follow-up PBMC samples were sequenced whenever available, with a median time to follow-up of around two years after resection. More beta-chain than alpha-chain transcripts were consistently detected, likely reflecting higher beta-chain transcript abundance. In the raw uncorrected reads, each unique combination of TCR and UMI appeared more than ten times on average. TCR alpha and beta repertoires were quantitatively compared across multiple tumor regions, matched nontumor lung and blood in non-small cell lung cancer. The study linked features of the TCR repertoire to counts of nonsynonymous mutations, which were determined by whole-exome sequencing of tumor tissue. Both alpha and beta chains were TCR-sequenced in samples taken at surgery, namely 220 tumor regions, fewer than 80 matched nontumor lung samples and around 53 PBMC samples.

CDR1 is given as ENHRY and CDR2 as SYGVKD, both from the germline V gene. V loses 10 bases of germline sequence and J loses 3 bases, and the interval between the two ends is 6 bases. The cysteine opens and the phenylalanine closes a CDR3 of 10 amino acids. Kept here is only the CDR3 DNA, which spans 30 bases and is read in frame from base 1. Study-wide findings and limitations: Additional single-cell paired TCR alpha and beta sequencing was considered necessary to confirm, at a functional level, the hypothesis that regional TCRs recognize regional mutations. Ubiquitous expanded tumor TCRs showed up in blood more often at tumor resection than at routine follow-up. Only 14 patients were included in the comparisons of baseline and follow-up blood repertoires.

What this sample's time point label stands for: blood at routine non-recurrence follow-up after resection. Whole RNA extracted from tumor and nontumor lung tissue, or from cryopreserved PBMC samples, was used for TCR sequencing without cell sorting. Patients were selected for TCR sequencing only if sufficient RNA was available from at least two tumor regions. To prepare the library, 5' RACE was applied. The run used a NextSeq 500. The TCR library protocol attached a unique molecular identifier to each TCR cDNA molecule to allow correction of PCR and sequencing errors. The paper's processing steps were these. TCR identification, UMI-based error correction and CDR3 extraction were all carried out with Decombinator tools. TCRs above a frequency of 2 per 1,000, corresponding to the top 1% of the tumor frequency distribution, were defined as expanded. Renyi diversity was calculated using the R vegan package after each repertoire was subsampled 100 times to 5,000 TCRs. CDR3 similarity networks were built from amino acid triplet string-kernel similarity, with CDR3s being connected when pairwise similarity was above 0.82. The raw public reads went through TCRdb reprocessing: fastp at Q25, MiXCR clone calling, in-frame beta chains kept. Rows are combined by CDR3 protein, so each entry shows the most common genes and DNA. The V and J calls were not made by the authors but by TCRdb's processing. This sample comprises 25,000 to 30,000 distinct CDR3 sequences, around 6% of them detected only once. Around 21% of the sample goes to the ten largest clones.

The source of this sequence is a male donor with early-stage non-small cell lung cancer. This specimen was PBMCs, taken at follow-up. Recombination joined TRBV10-3 with TRBJ1-1; TRBD1 is possibly the D segment (6 matching bases). This receptor carries the CDR3 CATGDTEAFF. The nucleotide sequence reads TGTGCCACAGGGGACACTGAAGCTTTCTTT.